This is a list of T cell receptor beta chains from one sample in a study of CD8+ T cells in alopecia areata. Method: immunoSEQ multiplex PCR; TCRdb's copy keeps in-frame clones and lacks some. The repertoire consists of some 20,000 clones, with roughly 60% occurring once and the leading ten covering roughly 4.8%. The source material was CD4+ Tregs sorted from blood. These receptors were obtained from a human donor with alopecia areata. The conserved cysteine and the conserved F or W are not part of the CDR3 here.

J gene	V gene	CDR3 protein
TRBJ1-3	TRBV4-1	ASSRPGQETGNTIY
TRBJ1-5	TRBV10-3	AISETNDQPQH
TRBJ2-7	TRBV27	ASRTTSYEQY
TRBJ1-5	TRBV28	ASSPWGGRYQPQH
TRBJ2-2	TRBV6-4	ASRSDSNAQSGELF
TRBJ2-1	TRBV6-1	ASSPSGAYYNEQF
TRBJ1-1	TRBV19	ASSMVGGIEAF
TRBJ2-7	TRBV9	ASSVGGGTRLAGTSYEQY
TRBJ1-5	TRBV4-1	ASSQDSGQGFQPQH
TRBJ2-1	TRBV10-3	AIGGGAESSYNEQF
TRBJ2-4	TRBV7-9	ASSQLAGDSKNIQY